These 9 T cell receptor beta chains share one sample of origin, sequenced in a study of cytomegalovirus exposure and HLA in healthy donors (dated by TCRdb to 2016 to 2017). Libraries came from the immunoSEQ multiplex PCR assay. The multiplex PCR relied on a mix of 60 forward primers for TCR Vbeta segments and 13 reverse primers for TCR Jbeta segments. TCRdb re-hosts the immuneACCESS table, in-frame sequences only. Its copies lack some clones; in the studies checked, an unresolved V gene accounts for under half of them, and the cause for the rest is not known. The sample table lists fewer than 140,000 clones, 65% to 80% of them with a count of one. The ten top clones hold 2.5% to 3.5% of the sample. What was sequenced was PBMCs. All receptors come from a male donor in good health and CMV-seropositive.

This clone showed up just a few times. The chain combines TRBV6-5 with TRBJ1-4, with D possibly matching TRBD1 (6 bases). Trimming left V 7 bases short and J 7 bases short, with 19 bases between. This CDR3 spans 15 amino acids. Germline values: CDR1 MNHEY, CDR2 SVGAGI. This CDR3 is CASTGRPGAGEKLFF. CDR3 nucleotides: TGTGCCAGCACCGGCCGCCCAGGGGCGGGTGAAAAACTGTTTTTT.

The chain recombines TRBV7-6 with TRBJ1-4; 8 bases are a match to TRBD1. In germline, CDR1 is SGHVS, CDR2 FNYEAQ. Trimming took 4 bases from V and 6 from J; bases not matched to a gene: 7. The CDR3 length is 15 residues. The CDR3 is CASSSRQGRDEKLFF. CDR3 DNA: TGTGCCAGCAGCTCCCGACAGGGGAGGGATGAAAAACTGTTTTTT.

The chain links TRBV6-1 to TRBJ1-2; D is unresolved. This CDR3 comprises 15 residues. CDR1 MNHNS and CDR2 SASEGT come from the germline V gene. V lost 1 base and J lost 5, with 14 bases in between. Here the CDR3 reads CASSEGVGREYGYTF. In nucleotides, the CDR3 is TGTGCCAGCAGTGAAGGGGTAGGGAGGGAGTATGGCTACACCTTC.

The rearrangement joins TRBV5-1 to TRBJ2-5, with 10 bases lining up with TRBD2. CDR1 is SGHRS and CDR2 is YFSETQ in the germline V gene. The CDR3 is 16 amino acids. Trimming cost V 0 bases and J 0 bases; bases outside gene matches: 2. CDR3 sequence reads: CASSLGSGGYQETQYF. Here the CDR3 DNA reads TGCGCCAGCAGCTTGGGTAGCGGGGGGTACCAAGAGACCCAGTACTTC.

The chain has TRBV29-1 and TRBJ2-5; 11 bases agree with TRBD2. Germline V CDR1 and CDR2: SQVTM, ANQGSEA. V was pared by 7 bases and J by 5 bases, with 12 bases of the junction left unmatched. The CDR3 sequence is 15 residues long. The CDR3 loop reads CSAALAGGGWETQYF. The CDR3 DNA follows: TGCAGCGCGGCCCTAGCGGGAGGAGGATGGGAGACCCAGTACTTC.

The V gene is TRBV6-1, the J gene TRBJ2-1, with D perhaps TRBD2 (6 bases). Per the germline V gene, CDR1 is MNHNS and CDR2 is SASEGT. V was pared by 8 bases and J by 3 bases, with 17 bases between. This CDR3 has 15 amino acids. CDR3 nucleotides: TGTGCCAGCTTAATTAGGGTGGGGGGCTACAATGAGCAGTTCTTC. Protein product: CASLIRVGGYNEQFF.

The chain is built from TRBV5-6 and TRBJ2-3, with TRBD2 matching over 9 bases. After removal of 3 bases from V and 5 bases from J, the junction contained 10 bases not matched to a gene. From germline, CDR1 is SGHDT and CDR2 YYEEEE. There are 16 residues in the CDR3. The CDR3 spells CASSSTSAGGGDTQYF. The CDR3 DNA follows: TGTGCCAGCAGCTCGACGTCGGCGGGAGGGGGAGATACGCAGTATTTT.

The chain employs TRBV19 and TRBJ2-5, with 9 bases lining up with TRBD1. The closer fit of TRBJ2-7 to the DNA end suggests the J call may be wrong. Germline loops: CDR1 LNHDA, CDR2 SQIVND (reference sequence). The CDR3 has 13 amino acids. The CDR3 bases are TGTGCCAGCGGGGGGACAGGGTGGCACGAGCAGTACTTC. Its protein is CASGGTGWHEQYF.

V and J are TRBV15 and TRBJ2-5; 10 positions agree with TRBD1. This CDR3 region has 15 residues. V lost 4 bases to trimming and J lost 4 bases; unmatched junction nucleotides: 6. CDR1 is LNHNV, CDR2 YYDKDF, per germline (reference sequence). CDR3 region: CATSISGTGVETQYF. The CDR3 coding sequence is TGTGCCACCAGCATCTCCGGGACAGGGGTAGAGACCCAGTACTTC.